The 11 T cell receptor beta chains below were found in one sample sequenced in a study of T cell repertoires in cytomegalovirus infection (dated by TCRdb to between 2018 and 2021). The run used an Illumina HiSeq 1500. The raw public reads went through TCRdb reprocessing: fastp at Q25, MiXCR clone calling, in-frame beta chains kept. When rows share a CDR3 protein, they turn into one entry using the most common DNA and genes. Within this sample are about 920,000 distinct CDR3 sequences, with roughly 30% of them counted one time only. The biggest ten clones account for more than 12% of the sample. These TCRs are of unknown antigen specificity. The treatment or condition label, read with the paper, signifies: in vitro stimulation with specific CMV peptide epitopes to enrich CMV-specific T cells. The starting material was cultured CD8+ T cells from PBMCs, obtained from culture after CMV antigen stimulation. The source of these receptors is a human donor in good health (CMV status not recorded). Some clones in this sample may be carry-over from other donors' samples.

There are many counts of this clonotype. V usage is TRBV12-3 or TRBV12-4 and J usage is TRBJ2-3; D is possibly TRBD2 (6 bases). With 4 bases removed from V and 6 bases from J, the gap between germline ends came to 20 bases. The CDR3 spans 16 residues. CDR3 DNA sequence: TGTGCCAGCAGTTCGGAGGGGATTGGGGGTAGGGATACGCAGTATTTT. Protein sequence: CASSSEGIGGRDTQYF.

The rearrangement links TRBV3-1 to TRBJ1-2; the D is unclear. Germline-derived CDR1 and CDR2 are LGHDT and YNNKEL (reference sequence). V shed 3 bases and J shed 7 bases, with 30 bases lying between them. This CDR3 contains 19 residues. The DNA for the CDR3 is TGTGCCAGCAGCCATCGGATCTCGGCACTCCCGTCTAAGTGGGCTGGCTACACCTTC. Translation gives CASSHRISALPSKWAGYTF. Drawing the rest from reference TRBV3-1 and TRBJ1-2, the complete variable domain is DTAVSQTPKYLVTQMGNDKSIKCEQNLGHDTMYWYKQDSKKFLKIMFSYNNKELIINETVPNRFSPKSPDKAHLNLHINSLELGDSAVYFCASSHRISALPSKWAGYTFGSGTRLTVV.

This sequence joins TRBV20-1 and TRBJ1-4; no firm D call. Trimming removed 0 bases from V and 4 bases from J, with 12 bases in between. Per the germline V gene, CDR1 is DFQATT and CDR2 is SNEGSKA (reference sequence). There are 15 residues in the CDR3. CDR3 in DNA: TGCAGTGCTAGAGACCAGGACGTACTTAATGAAAAACTGTTTTTT. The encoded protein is CSARDQDVLNEKLFF.

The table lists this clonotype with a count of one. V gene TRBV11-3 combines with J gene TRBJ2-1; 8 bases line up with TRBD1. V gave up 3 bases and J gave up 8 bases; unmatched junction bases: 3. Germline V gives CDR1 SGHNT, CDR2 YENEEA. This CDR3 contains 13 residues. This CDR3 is CASSFGTGHEQFF. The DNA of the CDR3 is TGTGCCAGCAGCTTTGGGACAGGCCATGAGCAGTTCTTC.

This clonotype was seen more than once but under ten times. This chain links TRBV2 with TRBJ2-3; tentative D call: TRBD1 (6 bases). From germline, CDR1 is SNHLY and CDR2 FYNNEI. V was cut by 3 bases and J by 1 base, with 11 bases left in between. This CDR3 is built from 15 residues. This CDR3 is CASSEVGQRTDTQYF. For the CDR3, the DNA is TGTGCCAGCAGTGAGGTAGGACAGCGCACAGATACGCAGTATTTT.

Written as DNA, the CDR3 is TGTGCCAGCAGCTTATTGGCCGGGACAGGGTCCGGGGAGCTGTTTTTT. This encodes CASSLLAGTGSGELFF. The V call is TRBV7-8, the J call TRBJ2-2, with TRBD1 matching 9 bases. V was pared by 2 bases and J by 6 bases, with 7 bases of the junction left unmatched. The CDR3 contains 16 residues. The germline CDR1 and CDR2 sequences are SGHVS and FQNEAQ.

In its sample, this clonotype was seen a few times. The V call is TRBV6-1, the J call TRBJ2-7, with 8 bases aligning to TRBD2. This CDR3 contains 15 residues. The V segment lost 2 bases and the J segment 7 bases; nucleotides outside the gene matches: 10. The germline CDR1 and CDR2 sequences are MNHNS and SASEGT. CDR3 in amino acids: CASSEPRGGPWEQYF. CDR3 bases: TGTGCCAGCAGTGAACCCCGCGGGGGGCCGTGGGAGCAGTACTTC.

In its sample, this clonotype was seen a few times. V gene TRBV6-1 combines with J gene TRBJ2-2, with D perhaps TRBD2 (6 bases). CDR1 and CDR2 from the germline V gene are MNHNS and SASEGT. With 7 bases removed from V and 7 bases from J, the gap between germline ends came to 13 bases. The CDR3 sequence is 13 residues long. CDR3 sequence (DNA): TGTGCCAGCACCCTCTGGGGGGACGGGGAGCTGTTTTTT. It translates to CASTLWGDGELFF.

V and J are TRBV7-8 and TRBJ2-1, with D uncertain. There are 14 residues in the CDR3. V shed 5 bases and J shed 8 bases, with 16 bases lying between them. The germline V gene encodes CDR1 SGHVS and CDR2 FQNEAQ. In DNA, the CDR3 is TGTGCCAGCAGCCCCACAGACCAAAGGGATGAGCAGTTCTTC. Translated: CASSPTDQRDEQFF.

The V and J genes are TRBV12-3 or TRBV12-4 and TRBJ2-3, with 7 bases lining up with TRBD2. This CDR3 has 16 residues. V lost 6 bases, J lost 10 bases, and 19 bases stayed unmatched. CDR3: CASSLGGTPSTPSQYF. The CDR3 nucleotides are TGTGCCAGCAGCTTGGGGGGGACCCCCTCGACGCCTTCGCAGTATTTT.

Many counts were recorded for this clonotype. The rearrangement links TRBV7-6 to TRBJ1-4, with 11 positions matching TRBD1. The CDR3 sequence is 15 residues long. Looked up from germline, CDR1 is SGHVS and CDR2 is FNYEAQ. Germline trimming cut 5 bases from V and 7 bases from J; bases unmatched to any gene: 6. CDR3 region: CASSQKDRGLEKLFF. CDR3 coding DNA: TGTGCCAGCAGCCAAAAGGACAGGGGGCTTGAAAAACTGTTTTTT.